The 27 T cell receptor beta chains reported below all come from one sample, sequenced in a study of early T cells in non-severe SARS-CoV-2 infection. TCRdb reprocessed the 5' RACE reads via MiXCR and lists one record per CDR3 protein. This sample has approximately 73,000 distinct CDR3 sequences; roughly 13% occur once, and the top ten carry 0.95% to 1.3%. Material: whole blood. All receptors come from an adult who was a healthcare worker with PCR-confirmed SARS-CoV-2 infection or an uninfected control (not recorded which).

The V and J genes are TRBV21-1 and TRBJ2-7; the table calls TRBD1, which could not be checked here. TRBV21-1 is reported as a pseudogene. The length of the CDR3 is 14 residues. The CDR3 nucleotides read TGTGCCAGCAGCAAGGGGGTATCCTCCTACGAGCAGTACTTC. Translation gives CASSKGVSSYEQYF.

This clonotype was seen many times. The chain combines TRBV11-2 with TRBJ2-1; TRBD1 matches at 7 bases. The CDR3 extends over 17 amino acids. Germline values: CDR1 SGHAT, CDR2 FQNNGV. Losses at the gene ends were 2 bases for V and 0 bases for J; bases not matched to a gene: 7. The CDR3 here is CASSLSDRAFSYNEQFF. The DNA for the CDR3 is TGTGCCAGCAGCTTATCCGACAGGGCCTTCTCCTACAATGAGCAGTTCTTC.

V and J are TRBV2 and TRBJ2-2; tentatively, D is TRBD2 (5 bases). Germline lookup yields CDR1 SNHLY and CDR2 FYNNEI. The CDR3 length is 14 residues. The V end was cut by 6 bases, the J end by 4 bases, with 12 bases between. The CDR3 sequence is CASRRDLVTGELFF. The CDR3 region has the DNA TGTGCCAGCAGACGGGATCTTGTCACCGGGGAGCTGTTTTTT. Full variable domain (rest looked up from reference TRBV2 and TRBJ2-2): EPEVTQTPSHQVTQMGQEVILRCVPISNHLYFYWYRQILGQKVEFLVSFYNNEISEKSEIFDDQFSVERPDGSNFTLKIRSTKLEDSAMYFCASRRDLVTGELFFGEGSRLTVL.

This clonotype was seen only a few times. This rearrangement joins TRBV6-6 to TRBJ2-3, with no clear D. Germline V CDR1 and CDR2: MNHNY, SVGAGI (reference sequence). V lost 6 bases to trimming and J lost 3 bases, with 10 bases between them. This CDR3 comprises 13 residues. The CDR3 here is CASSPRITDTQYF. DNA of the CDR3: TGTGCCAGCAGCCCCCGAATAACAGATACGCAGTATTTT.

This clonotype was seen at least ten times. The chain is built from TRBV28 and TRBJ2-7; D ambiguous. The CDR3 has 12 amino acids. Germline assignment: CDR1 MDHEN and CDR2 SYDVKM. Trimming shortened V by 1 base and J by 4 bases, and 5 bases separated the two germline ends. Here the CDR3 reads CASSLLDYEQYF. The DNA of the CDR3 is TGTGCCAGCAGTTTATTGGATTACGAGCAGTACTTC.

This clonotype appeared a few times. This sequence joins TRBV7-2 and TRBJ2-7, with TRBD1 matching 10 bases. CDR3 length: 15 residues. CDR1 is SGHTA and CDR2 is FQGNSA in the germline V gene. V was clipped by 5 bases and J by 2 bases; unmatched bases: 6. CDR3 loop: CASSVRQGAPYEQYF. The CDR3 nucleotides read TGTGCCAGCAGCGTCCGACAGGGGGCCCCCTACGAGCAGTACTTC.

This clonotype was picked up a small number of times. The chain links TRBV29-1 to TRBJ2-7; D gene ambiguous. Trimming stripped 2 bases from V and 12 bases from J, with 11 bases between. The CDR3 has 10 residues. Germline CDR1 and CDR2: SQVTM and ANQGSEA. CDR3 in DNA: TGCAGCGTTGAAATGGACGGGCGGTACTTC. This encodes CSVEMDGRYF.

This clonotype was recorded many times. The rearrangement joins TRBV10-3 to TRBJ2-7, with D perhaps TRBD1 (6 bases). The CDR3 sequence is 16 residues long. Germline V gives CDR1 ENHRY, CDR2 SYGVKD. V was shortened by 6 bases and J by 4 bases, with 22 bases between the two germline ends. CDR3 nucleotide sequence: TGTGCCATCAGCACACTCCGAGGGGGACACTCGTACGAGCAGTACTTC. Translation gives CAISTLRGGHSYEQYF.

This clonotype has just a few counts. The chain is built from TRBV9 and TRBJ2-2; no definite D call. From germline, CDR1 is SGDLS and CDR2 YYNGEE. This CDR3 region has 12 residues. The V end lost 2 bases, the J end lost 7 bases, and 6 bases lay between the germline ends. CDR3 loop: CASSVSIGELFF. The DNA for the CDR3 is TGTGCCAGCAGCGTTAGTATCGGGGAGCTGTTTTTT.

The genes are TRBV5-1 and TRBJ1-1, with D possibly TRBD1 on 5 matching bases. Per the germline V gene, CDR1 is SGHRS and CDR2 is YFSETQ. There are 12 residues in the CDR3. Trimming stripped 4 bases from V and 4 bases from J, with 8 bases between. The CDR3 coding sequence is TGCGCCAGCAGCCCGAGGGGCACTGAAGCTTTCTTT. This translates into CASSPRGTEAFF.

The V and J genes are TRBV4-1 and TRBJ1-2; D ambiguous. The CDR3 has 13 amino acids. With 0 bases removed from V and 4 bases from J, the gap between germline ends came to 6 bases. Germline loops: CDR1 MGHRA, CDR2 YSYEKL. The CDR3 DNA follows: TGCGCCAGCAGCCAAGAAGCCAGCTATGGCTACACCTTC. This codes for CASSQEASYGYTF.

The table lists this clonotype with a few counts. This rearrangement joins TRBV6-2 or TRBV6-3 to TRBJ1-2; 8 positions match TRBD1. The CDR3 has 14 residues. The germline gives CDR1 MNHEY, CDR2 SVGEGT. The J segment lost 4 bases and the V segment lost 4 bases, leaving 5 bases of the junction unmatched. CDR3 in amino acids: CASSSGQGGYGYTF. The CDR3 region has the DNA TGTGCCAGCAGTTCCGGACAGGGCGGCTATGGCTACACCTTC.

The table lists this clonotype with many counts. The chain uses TRBV29-1 and TRBJ1-1; no clear D. CDR1 SQVTM and CDR2 ANQGSEA come from the germline V gene. Trimming cost V 7 bases and J 0 bases, with 9 bases left between them. CDR3 length equals 12 residues. CDR3 in DNA: TGCAGCGGCCGAGAGATGAACACTGAAGCTTTCTTT. This gives the protein CSGREMNTEAFF.

This clonotype has at least ten counts. The chain couples TRBV5-5 to TRBJ2-2; TRBD1 matches 9 bases. This CDR3 is built from 18 residues. The germline V gene has CDR1 SGHKS and CDR2 YYEKEE (reference sequence). Germline trimming cut 0 bases from V and 1 base from J; bases unmatched to any gene: 7. CDR3 region: CASSLGWGTGRNTGELFF. The CDR3 DNA reads as TGTGCCAGCAGCTTGGGCTGGGGGACAGGGAGGAACACCGGGGAGCTGTTTTTT.

The chain joins TRBV6-2 or TRBV6-3 to TRBJ1-2; D not certain. This CDR3 comprises 12 residues. V was cut by 8 bases and J by 8 bases, with 15 bases left in between. Germline loops: CDR1 MNHEY, CDR2 SVGEGT. CDR3: CASSLREAGYTF. The CDR3 DNA reads as TGTGCCAGCTCCTTGAGGGAAGCCGGCTACACCTTC.

This clonotype was detected ten times or more. This chain uses TRBV30 with TRBJ2-7; TRBD2 matches at 8 bases. V lost 5 bases, J lost 2 bases, and 5 bases stayed unmatched. The CDR3 runs 13 residues. Germline CDR1 is GTSNPN and CDR2 is SVGIG (reference sequence). This CDR3 reads CAWASGPPYEQYF. The CDR3 nucleotides read TGTGCCTGGGCTAGCGGGCCACCCTACGAGCAGTACTTC. The whole variable domain, remainder taken from reference TRBV30 and TRBJ2-7, is SQTIHQWPATLVQPVGSPLSLECTVEGTSNPNLYWYRQAAGRGLQLLFYSVGIGQISSEVPQNLSASRPQDRQFILSSKKLLLSDSGFYLCAWASGPPYEQYFGPGTRLTVT.

This chain joins TRBV9 and TRBJ1-6; TRBD1 is a possible D gene (5 bases). V lost 3 bases to trimming and J lost 13 bases, with 11 bases between them. Germline lookup yields CDR1 SGDLS and CDR2 YYNGEE. The CDR3 runs to 12 residues. CDR3 nucleotides: TGTGCCAGCAGCGGTCCGGGACCCCCCCTCCACTTT. Its translation is CASSGPGPPLHF.

The V and J genes are TRBV19 and TRBJ2-5, with TRBD1 as a possible D gene (6 bases). Germline CDR1 reads LNHDA; CDR2 reads SQIVND (reference sequence). The CDR3 sequence is 14 residues long. The germline V and J ends were trimmed by 1 base and 6 bases, with 12 bases remaining between them. The CDR3 nucleotides are TGTGCCAGTAGTATAGTAGGGGGACGAAAGACCCAGTACTTC. It translates to CASSIVGGRKTQYF.

The chain joins TRBV29-1 to TRBJ2-5; 8 nucleotides match TRBD2. After removal of 5 bases from V and 4 bases from J, the junction contained 6 bases not matched to a gene. The CDR3 consists of 13 residues. Germline values: CDR1 SQVTM, CDR2 ANQGSEA. This chain's CDR3 is CSVSSGGTETQYF. For the CDR3, the DNA is TGCAGCGTTAGCAGCGGGGGCACAGAGACCCAGTACTTC.

This clonotype was recorded many times. The chain employs TRBV11-2 and TRBJ2-5; TRBD2 matches 11 bases. J gave up 4 bases and V 4 bases, and 5 bases lay outside the gene matches. This CDR3 is built from 15 residues. Looked up from germline, CDR1 is SGHAT and CDR2 is FQNNGV. In DNA, the CDR3 is TGTGCCAGCAGCTATATAGCGGGAGGGCGAGAGACCCAGTACTTC. Translation: CASSYIAGGRETQYF.

In this sample, this clonotype turned up many times. V usage is TRBV19 and J usage is TRBJ2-1; 12 bases align to TRBD2. Germline CDR1 LNHDA, CDR2 SQIVND (reference sequence). The CDR3 is made up of 19 amino acids. The V segment lost 4 bases and the J segment 1 base; nucleotides outside the gene matches: 11. The CDR3: CASSKGLGTSGLSYNEQFF. The CDR3 DNA is TGTGCCAGTAGTAAGGGACTGGGGACTAGCGGGCTTTCCTACAATGAGCAGTTCTTC. Variable domain in full (rest from reference TRBV19 and TRBJ2-1): DGGITQSPKYLFRKEGQNVTLSCEQNLNHDAMYWYRQDPGQGLRLIYYSQIVNDFQKGDIAEGYSVSREKKESFPLTVTSAQKNPTAFYLCASSKGLGTSGLSYNEQFFGPGTRLTVL.

The chain combines TRBV12-3 or TRBV12-4 with TRBJ1-1, with D possibly being TRBD1 (5 bases). The CDR3 has 13 residues. V was pared by 6 bases and J by 9 bases, with 17 bases between. Here the CDR3 DNA reads TGTGCCAGCAGCCTGGGGCTCAAACTGCAAGCTTTCTTT. Translating gives CASSLGLKLQAFF.

This clonotype was seen only a few times. The genes are TRBV6-5 and TRBJ1-3, with D possibly being TRBD1 (6 bases). Germline CDR1 and CDR2: MNHEY and SVGAGI. This CDR3 has 15 amino acids. Deletions cut 9 bases from V and 0 bases from J, with 15 bases between. This chain's CDR3 is CASRPRGLSGNTIYF. CDR3 DNA sequence: TGTGCCAGTCGACCCAGGGGCCTCTCTGGAAACACCATATATTTT.

This clonotype was detected many times. The chain carries TRBV7-9 and TRBJ1-2, with 8 bases fitting TRBD1. Trimming at V came to 4 bases and at J to 8 bases, leaving 12 bases not matched to a gene. The CDR3 spans 15 residues. Germline-derived CDR1 and CDR2 are SEHNR and FQNEAQ (reference sequence). The CDR3 sequence is CASSSKNSGGDGYTF. As DNA, the CDR3 is TGTGCCAGCAGCTCCAAAAACTCAGGGGGCGACGGCTACACCTTC.

This clonotype was seen many times. This sequence joins TRBV12-3 or TRBV12-4 and TRBJ1-1, with 7 bases fitting TRBD1. This CDR3 comprises 16 residues. V lost 7 bases to trimming and J lost 2 bases; unmatched junction nucleotides: 13. CDR3 loop: CASTPSWTGRNTEAFF. For the CDR3, the DNA is TGTGCCAGCACCCCATCGTGGACAGGAAGAAACACTGAAGCTTTCTTT.

This clonotype was observed once. This sequence joins TRBV7-2 and TRBJ1-5; no firm D call. The germline V and J ends were trimmed by 2 bases and 7 bases, with 9 bases remaining between them. Germline V gene lookup returns CDR1 SGHTA and CDR2 FQGNSA. The CDR3 totals 13 residues. CDR3 region: CASSLKELQPQHF. The CDR3 coding sequence is TGTGCCAGCAGCTTAAAGGAATTGCAGCCCCAGCATTTT.

This clonotype showed up many times. The chain joins TRBV7-9 to TRBJ1-6; D not certain. Germline lookup yields CDR1 SEHNR and CDR2 FQNEAQ (reference sequence). The CDR3 consists of 15 residues. Trimming took 5 bases from V and 7 from J, leaving 15 bases between them. CDR3 sequence (DNA): TGTGCCAGCAGCCCGCTGGGCGACATCAATTCACCCCTCCACTTT. It is translated as CASSPLGDINSPLHF.